These T cell receptor beta chains were read from a single sample in a study of T cells in Graves' hyperthyroidism and ophthalmopathy. TCRdb re-called the multiplex PCR reads with MiXCR, one entry per CDR3 protein. The sample shows a few hundred thousand distinct CDR3 sequences, about 18% of them seen only once. The sequenced material came from blood. The origin of the receptors is a man between 35 and 55 years old with Graves' hyperthyroidism. The conserved cysteine and the conserved F or W are not part of the CDR3 here.

v_call cdr3_aa
TRBV5-1 ASKGGQFYNEQF
TRBV20-1 SARGLAKADTQY
TRBV3-1 ASSQDYSPNEKLF
TRBV6-1 ASSEAPTVNYGYT
TRBV20-1 SARAPAQGAAEAF
TRBV9 ASSPLSTNTEAF
TRBV12-5 ASGSLRPREGRGSGNTIY
TRBV6-2/TRBV6-3 ASSYTPYNEQF
TRBV30 AWTQGPYQPQH
TRBV4-3 ASSQDAGFRSMGEAF
TRBV7-2 ASSLVGINYGYT
TRBV12-3/TRBV12-4 ASSPDSHEQY
TRBV2 ASKAGGRTGELF
TRBV30 AWRKTSGVLYEQY
TRBV5-4 ASSPLDRESEAF
TRBV9 ASSVGVGAADYNEQF
TRBV6-1 ASTPGQGNTEAF
TRBV18 ASLRTSPSPETQY
TRBV19 ASTESWGQPQH
TRBV20-1 SARDTAGTGELF
TRBV28 ASSPGFEHSPLH
TRBV7-3 ASSVGGGKDSGNTIY
TRBV3-1 ASSHRTGYGYT
TRBV2 ASSEGMREAF
TRBV7-3 ASSLIQFSGNTIY
TRBV18 ASSPRQGAYEQY
TRBV24-1 ATSRTASQETQH
TRBV7-2 ASSLVGAGVGEAF
TRBV2 ASSGASGGRNEQF
TRBV20-1 SASIGVTDTQY
TRBV20-1 SASPGTGGHGYT
TRBV3-1 ASSHLGLAGDVTDTQY
TRBV7-6 ASSLANLNTDTQY
TRBV6-9 ASSSLAGHTEQY
TRBV7-9 ASSFDSSEQY
TRBV4-2 ASSQEVEQPRYIQY
TRBV6-1 ASSLPWGEQF
TRBV19 ASRHTPGQGSYGYT
TRBV7-2 ASSPRTDNEQF
TRBV7-2 ASSADRGGHEQY
TRBV20-1 SAPQTGRQETQY
TRBV28 ASSTSGVTDTQY
TRBV10-2 ASNKGTNTGELF
TRBV7-9 ASSNSTGYNEQF
TRBV2 ASSEGRFYGYT
TRBV12-3/TRBV12-4 ASSIGLASLQETQY
TRBV20-1 SARKPGQINSPLH
TRBV28 ASSFRGIWETQY
TRBV28 ASTGQPNTEAF
TRBV6-2/TRBV6-3 ASTRDRNYEQY
TRBV6-1 ASRRSSGNTIY
TRBV20-1 SARDRLLGQGAYEQY
TRBV2 ASRGQVYGYT
TRBV30 AWGGQVYNEQF
TRBV7-9 ASSAPVGINEQY